This T cell receptor (beta chain) was identified in a study of beta chain features in type 1 diabetes. For the study at large: Healthy donors and patients had similar age, gender and cell yields.

This clone was observed a handful of times. One end of the junction is discordant with germline, which a read error may explain. The study reverse transcribed the entire isolated RNA, so it sequenced expressed TCRB transcripts. About 3.57 million reads were obtained on average from naive, central memory and regulatory T cell samples. Repertoires were generated with immunoSEQ multiplex PCR, while TCRdb's copy carries only in-frame clones and drops some. The sample records 200,000 to 250,000 clones, 25% to 30% being singletons. The germline V gene has CDR1 SGHDN and CDR2 FVKESK. The CDR3 totals 14 residues.

This chain connects TRBV14 to TRBJ2-6; the D gene is possibly TRBD1 (6 bases). Sequenced material: central memory CD4+ T cells from blood. The sequence was collected from a man under 40 in good health. For the CDR3, the DNA is TGTGCCAGCAGCCGTTTGGCAGGGGTCAACGTCCTGACTTTC. Translation gives CASSRLAGVNVLTF.